The present T cell receptor beta chain was sequenced within a study of blood T cell repertoires in COVID-19. Across the study: The origin of the acute and convalescent COVID-19 samples was the United States, Italy and Spain. T cells, B-cell-depleted T cells, or PBMCs provided the cDNA or gDNA that served as material.

CDR3 length: 18 residues. Germline assignment: CDR1 SGHVS and CDR2 FQNEAQ. V shed 1 base, J shed 9 bases, and the junction held 12 bases outside the gene matches. Authors' processing steps: From reference gene primer amplification, estimates of nucleated cell counts were derived. Produced via immunoSEQ multiplex PCR; TCRdb's table is partial and in-frame only. V and J calls and clone size come straight from that table; D and trimming were deduced from the DNA. This table has around 300,000 clones, 80% to 90% appearing once. The receptor comes from an older woman with acute or convalescent COVID-19. The gene calls are TRBV7-8 and TRBJ2-1; 13 nucleotides align to TRBD2. Material: peripheral blood. The CDR3 spells CASSLEAPTSGGAGEQFF. The DNA of the CDR3 is TGTGCCAGCAGCTTAGAAGCCCCTACTAGCGGGGGGGCGGGTGAGCAGTTCTTC.